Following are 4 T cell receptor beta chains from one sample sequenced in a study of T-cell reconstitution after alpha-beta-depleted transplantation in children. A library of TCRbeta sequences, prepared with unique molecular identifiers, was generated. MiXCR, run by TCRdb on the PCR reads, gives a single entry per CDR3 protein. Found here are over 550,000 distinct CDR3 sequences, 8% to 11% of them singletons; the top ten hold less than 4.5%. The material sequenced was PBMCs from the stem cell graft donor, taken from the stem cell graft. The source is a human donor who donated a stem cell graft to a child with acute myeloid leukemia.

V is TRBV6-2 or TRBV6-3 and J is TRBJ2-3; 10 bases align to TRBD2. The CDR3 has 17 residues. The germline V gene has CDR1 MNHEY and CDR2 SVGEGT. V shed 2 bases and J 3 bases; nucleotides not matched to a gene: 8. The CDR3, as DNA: TGTGCCAGCAGTTACCGCCCGGGGACTAGCGATACAGATACGCAGTATTTT. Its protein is CASSYRPGTSDTDTQYF.

The CDR3 here is CSVAQDTSSYEQYF. The CDR3 region has the DNA TGCAGCGTTGCGCAAGACACTAGCTCCTACGAGCAGTACTTC. The chain uses TRBV29-1 and TRBJ2-7; a weak D match, TRBD2 (5 bases). CDR3 length: 14 amino acids. Germline CDR1 reads SQVTM; CDR2 reads ANQGSEA. Trimming stripped 4 bases from V and 0 bases from J, with 13 bases between.

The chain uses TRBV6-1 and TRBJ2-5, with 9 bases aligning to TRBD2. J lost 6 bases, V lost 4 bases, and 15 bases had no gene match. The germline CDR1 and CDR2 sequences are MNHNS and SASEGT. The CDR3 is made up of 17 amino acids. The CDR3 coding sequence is TGTGCCAGCAGTGCCGACCTTAGCGGGAGAGCCGCCAAGACCCAGTACTTC. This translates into CASSADLSGRAAKTQYF.

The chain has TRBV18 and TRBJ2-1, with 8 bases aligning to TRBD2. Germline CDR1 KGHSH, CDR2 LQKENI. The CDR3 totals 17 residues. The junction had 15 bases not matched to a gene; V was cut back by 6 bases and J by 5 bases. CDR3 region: CASSPIPSGSVHNEQFF. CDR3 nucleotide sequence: TGTGCCAGCTCCCCGATACCCAGCGGGAGTGTCCACAATGAGCAGTTCTTC.